This T cell receptor beta chain was identified in a study of cytomegalovirus exposure and HLA in healthy donors. General study findings and limits: Accurate prediction of most subjects' HLA-A and HLA-B alleles from TCR beta sequences was reported. As a later analysis showed, a missense DCLRE1C variant was linked to trimming of TCR beta V- and J-genes. Differences between HLA loci emerged in a later analysis of TCR association rates, with DRB1 most and HLA-C fewest.

From germline, CDR1 is MGHDK and CDR2 SYGVNS. The CDR3 is 16 amino acids. Trimming removed 3 bases at V and 4 bases at J, with 15 bases between. Use of 60 Vbeta and 13 Jbeta primers characterized the PCR. As processed by the authors: Unique TCR beta chains numbered about 72 million in a later analysis, with about 11 million shared. The protocol was immunoSEQ multiplex PCR, while the TCRdb copy is restricted to in-frame clones and leaves out a portion. V and J calls plus clone size are reproduced from that table; the DNA served to infer D and trimming. The data show 200,000 to 250,000 clones, with about three quarters seen just once and roughly 16% held by the top ten. Comment on this clone: Antigen: not known.

Sequenced sample: PBMCs. This clonotype was obtained from a man aged 35-49 years in good health and CMV-seronegative. V gene TRBV25-1 combines with J gene TRBJ2-2; D ambiguous. CDR3 nucleotides: TGTGCCAGCAGTGACCTCCTTGCGGCCCGCACCGGGGAGCTGTTTTTT. Translation: CASSDLLAARTGELFF.